Listed below are T cell receptor beta chains from one sample, sequenced in a study of T cell responses to AZD1222 COVID-19 vaccine. TCRdb's copy holds only in-frame clones and misses some; the assay was immunoSEQ multiplex PCR. This sample has some 130,000 clones, with around nine tenths found just once. The starting material was peripheral blood, obtained on day 0 of AZD1222 vaccination. The receptor set was obtained from an adult in good health. CDR3s include the opening cysteine and the closing phenylalanine or tryptophan.

J gene	V gene	CDR3 protein
TRBJ1-2	TRBV30	CAWSEPGALSNYGYTF
TRBJ1-1	TRBV10-1	CASQGENTEAFF
TRBJ2-2	TRBV9	CASSPGVTGELFF
TRBJ1-2	TRBV11-2	CASSQKGRDGYTF
TRBJ1-5	TRBV10-3	CAISESGPAHNQPQHF
TRBJ2-7	TRBV27	CASSRLGGTYEQYF
TRBJ2-1	TRBV7-9	CASSLDGNSYNEQFF
TRBJ1-2	TRBV6-1	CASSEAVPIHF
TRBJ1-2	TRBV7-2	CASSPPIVSGYTF
TRBJ1-2	TRBV5-1	CASSLADRGANGYTF
TRBJ2-7	TRBV6-5	CASSPLGSPHF
TRBJ2-4	TRBV5-1	CASTLGARQSLLRSGNIQYF
TRBJ1-3	TRBV28	CASSFTLPGNTIYF
TRBJ2-5	TRBV7-3	CASSERTDPGGTQYF
TRBJ2-2	TRBV30	CAWSAETGTNTGELFF
TRBJ2-1	TRBV24-1	CATSDPSGGPSSYNEQFF
TRBJ2-7	TRBV5-1	CASSLDRGLAAYEQYF
TRBJ2-3	TRBV28	CASSLGVDTQYF
TRBJ1-1	TRBV19	CASSIDGTARAFF
TRBJ2-7	TRBV7-2	CASSSGLAGRSYEQYF
TRBJ1-5	TRBV2	CASRGAGQSNQPQHF
TRBJ2-1	TRBV18	CASSPLGRPTLGNEQFF
TRBJ2-5	TRBV18	CASSPPWQANQETQYF
TRBJ2-1	TRBV5-1	CASSQGSPSYNEQFF
TRBJ2-7	TRBV10-3	CAISESKPEQYF
TRBJ2-6	TRBV5-4	CASSPGTYPSGANVLTF
TRBJ2-2	TRBV4-1	CASSPSPGLITGELFF
TRBJ1-6	TRBV7-2	CASSSRAGYNSPLHF
TRBJ2-1	TRBV28	CASSPGTGFRNEQFF
TRBJ2-7	TRBV11-3	CASSPSGRADYEQYF
TRBJ1-1	TRBV20-1	CSARKGAEAFF
TRBJ2-7	TRBV10-3	CAISSPGLAVYEQYF
TRBJ2-3	TRBV6-5	CANRGDGIHTQYF
TRBJ2-3	TRBV29-1	CSVVGLAGGPDTQYF
TRBJ2-1	TRBV6-1	CASSERNGNEQFF
TRBJ2-2	TRBV9	CASSVSGVSTGELFF
TRBJ1-2	TRBV6-5	CASQVGGGFGYTF